A selection of T cell receptor beta chains follows, all from one sample in a study of T-cell reconstitution after alpha-beta-depleted transplantation in children. One entry per CDR3 protein, called by TCRdb with MiXCR from the PCR reads. The sample has around 490,000 distinct CDR3 sequences, around 10% seen once. Sequencing was performed on PBMCs, mostly from graft donor cells, taken 180 days after TCRalphabeta/CD19-depleted stem cell transplant. Every receptor here comes from a female patient aged 2 to 10 who had a stem cell transplant for aplastic anemia, so the T cells may come from the graft donor. Each CDR3 is given with its conserved first and last residue. The D gene is left open where the match is weak. The listing skips clone size in some rows; elsewhere it reads once, few, many or a size class.

j_gene: TRBJ1-1
abundance: many
v_gene: TRBV5-1
d_gene: .
len: 13
CDR3nt: TGCGCCAGCAGCTTGGTCGAGGGGGCTGAAGCTTTCTTT
CDR3aa: CASSLVEGAEAFF

j_gene: TRBJ2-5
abundance: .
v_gene: TRBV5-1
d_gene: TRBD1
len: 15
CDR3nt: TGCGCCAGCAGCTTCTCCGGGACAGGGCAAGAGACCCAGTACTTC
CDR3aa: CASSFSGTGQETQYF

j_gene: TRBJ2-3
abundance: .
v_gene: TRBV7-2
d_gene: TRBD2
len: 16
CDR3nt: TGTGCCAGCAGCATGACTAGCGGGAGGGGGGCAGATACGCAGTATTTT
CDR3aa: CASSMTSGRGADTQYF

j_gene: TRBJ2-5
abundance: few
v_gene: TRBV12-3/TRBV12-4
d_gene: .
len: 12
CDR3nt: TGTGCCAGCAGTTTGGAGCCCAAGACCCAGTACTTC
CDR3aa: CASSLEPKTQYF

j_gene: TRBJ2-5
abundance: .
v_gene: TRBV28
d_gene: TRBD2
len: 15
CDR3nt: TGTGCCAGCAGTGGAGAGCGGGAGCAAGGAGAGACCCAGTACTTC
CDR3aa: CASSGEREQGETQYF

j_gene: TRBJ2-2
abundance: few
v_gene: TRBV7-2
d_gene: .
len: 14
CDR3nt: TGTGCCAGCAGCTTAAAAGGGAGCACCGGGGAGCTGTTTTTT
CDR3aa: CASSLKGSTGELFF

j_gene: TRBJ1-1
abundance: .
v_gene: TRBV5-4
d_gene: TRBD1
len: 16
CDR3nt: TGTGCCAGCAGCTTGCAGGGACAGTGGGGGAACACTGAAGCTTTCTTT
CDR3aa: CASSLQGQWGNTEAFF

j_gene: TRBJ1-5
abundance: .
v_gene: TRBV24-1
d_gene: TRBD1
len: 13
CDR3nt: TGTGCCACCGGACAGGCTAACAATCAGCCCCAGCATTTT
CDR3aa: CATGQANNQPQHF

j_gene: TRBJ2-2
abundance: many
v_gene: TRBV9
d_gene: .
len: 15
CDR3nt: TGTGCCAGCAGCGCGGGACTGACCAACACCGGGGAGCTGTTTTTT
CDR3aa: CASSAGLTNTGELFF

j_gene: TRBJ2-1
abundance: many
v_gene: TRBV28
d_gene: TRBD1
len: 14
CDR3nt: TGTGCCAGCAGTCCGGGACAGGGGTACAATGAGCAGTTCTTC
CDR3aa: CASSPGQGYNEQFF

j_gene: TRBJ2-1
abundance: few
v_gene: TRBV6-5
d_gene: .
len: 18
CDR3nt: TGTGCCAGCAGTTACAAAGGGGTAGCGGAAGGTTTCTACAATGAGCAGTTCTTC
CDR3aa: CASSYKGVAEGFYNEQFF

j_gene: TRBJ2-3
abundance: few
v_gene: TRBV28
d_gene: TRBD1
len: 14
CDR3nt: TGTGCCAGCACCCGACAGGGTCGCCCAGATACGCAGTATTTT
CDR3aa: CASTRQGRPDTQYF

j_gene: TRBJ2-2
abundance: .
v_gene: TRBV18
d_gene: .
len: 14
CDR3nt: TGTGCCAGCTCACCGGGAAGGGCCACCGGGGAGCTGTTTTTT
CDR3aa: CASSPGRATGELFF

j_gene: TRBJ2-5
abundance: .
v_gene: TRBV7-8
d_gene: .
len: 14
CDR3nt: TGTGCCAGCAGCTCCGGGACAATACAAGAGACCCAGTACTTC
CDR3aa: CASSSGTIQETQYF

j_gene: TRBJ2-5
abundance: few
v_gene: TRBV12-3/TRBV12-4
d_gene: .
len: 15
CDR3nt: TGTGCCAGCAGTTCCCCATTTCGGCCGGAGGAGACCCAGTACTTC
CDR3aa: CASSSPFRPEETQYF

j_gene: TRBJ1-5
abundance: .
v_gene: TRBV6-2/TRBV6-3
d_gene: .
len: 18
CDR3nt: TGTGCCAGCAGTTACTCGAGTACGGGACGGTTCTCCAATCAGCCCCAGCATTTT
CDR3aa: CASSYSSTGRFSNQPQHF

j_gene: TRBJ2-3
abundance: few
v_gene: TRBV3-1
d_gene: TRBD2
len: 13
CDR3nt: TGTGCCAGCAGCCAAAGAGCGGGGGGTACGCAGTATTTT
CDR3aa: CASSQRAGGTQYF

j_gene: TRBJ1-2
abundance: .
v_gene: TRBV7-9
d_gene: .
len: 15
CDR3nt: TGTGCCAGCAGCTTAGTATATAACCGCCCTTATGGCTACACCTTC
CDR3aa: CASSLVYNRPYGYTF

j_gene: TRBJ2-3
abundance: .
v_gene: TRBV4-3
d_gene: TRBD1
len: 16
CDR3nt: TGCGCCAGCAGCCAGGCCCGGGACAGGCCCACAGATACGCAGTATTTT
CDR3aa: CASSQARDRPTDTQYF

j_gene: TRBJ2-3
abundance: few
v_gene: TRBV6-2/TRBV6-3
d_gene: TRBD1
len: 14
CDR3nt: TGTGCCAGCAACCGGGACAGGGGGACAGATACGCAGTATTTT
CDR3aa: CASNRDRGTDTQYF

j_gene: TRBJ2-3
abundance: .
v_gene: TRBV25-1
d_gene: .
len: 15
CDR3nt: TGTGCCAGCAGCCGCACCAGGGCGGGCACAGATACGCAGTATTTT
CDR3aa: CASSRTRAGTDTQYF

j_gene: TRBJ2-1
abundance: .
v_gene: TRBV24-1
d_gene: TRBD2
len: 16
CDR3nt: TGTGCCACCATGGCTGTGGGGGGGGGATCCTACAATGAGCAGTTCTTC
CDR3aa: CATMAVGGGSYNEQFF